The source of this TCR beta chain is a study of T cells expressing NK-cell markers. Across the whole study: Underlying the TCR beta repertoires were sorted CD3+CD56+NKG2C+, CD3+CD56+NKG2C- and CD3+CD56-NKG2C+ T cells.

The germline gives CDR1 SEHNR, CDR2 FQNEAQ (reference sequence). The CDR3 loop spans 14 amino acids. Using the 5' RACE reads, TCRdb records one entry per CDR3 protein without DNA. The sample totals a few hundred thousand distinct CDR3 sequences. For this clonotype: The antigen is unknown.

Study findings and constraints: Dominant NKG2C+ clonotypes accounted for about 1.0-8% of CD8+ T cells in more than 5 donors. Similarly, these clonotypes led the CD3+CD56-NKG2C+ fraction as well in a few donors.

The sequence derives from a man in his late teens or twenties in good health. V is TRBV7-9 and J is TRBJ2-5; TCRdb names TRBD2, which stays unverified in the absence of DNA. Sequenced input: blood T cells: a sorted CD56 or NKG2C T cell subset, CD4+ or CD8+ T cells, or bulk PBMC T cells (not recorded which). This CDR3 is CASTPGVEDETQYF.